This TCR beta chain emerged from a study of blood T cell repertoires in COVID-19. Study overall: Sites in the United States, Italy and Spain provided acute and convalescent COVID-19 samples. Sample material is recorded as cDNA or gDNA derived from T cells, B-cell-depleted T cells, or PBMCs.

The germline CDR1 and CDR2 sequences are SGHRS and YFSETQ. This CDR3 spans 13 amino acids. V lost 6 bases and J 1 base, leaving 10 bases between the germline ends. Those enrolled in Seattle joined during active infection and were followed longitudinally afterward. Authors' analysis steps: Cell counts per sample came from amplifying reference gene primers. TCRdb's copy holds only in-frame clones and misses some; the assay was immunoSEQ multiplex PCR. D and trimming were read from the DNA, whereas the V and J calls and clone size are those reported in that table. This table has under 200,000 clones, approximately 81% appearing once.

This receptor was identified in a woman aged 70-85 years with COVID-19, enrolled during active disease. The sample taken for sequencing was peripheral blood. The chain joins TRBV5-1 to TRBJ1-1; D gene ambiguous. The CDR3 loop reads CASTDTPNTEAFF. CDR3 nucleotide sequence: TGCGCCAGCACCGACACCCCGAACACTGAAGCTTTCTTT.